This T cell receptor beta chain stems from a study of spatial heterogeneity in lung cancer. Study details: Fewer alpha-chain than beta-chain sequences were consistently detected.

This clonotype qualifies as medium-sized. What it binds is not known. Time point reported: sample taken at primary tumor resection. Whole-study results and caveats: Counts of expanded intratumoral alpha and beta TCRs tracked tumor mutation counts.

Every individual TCR cDNA molecule carried its own unique molecular identifier, which allowed correction of PCR and sequencing errors. A single record per CDR3 protein comes from TCRdb applying MiXCR to the 5' RACE reads. The table has roughly 10,000 distinct CDR3 sequences, just under 6.5% seen once. The specimen comprised lung tumor tissue, sampled at surgery. The receptor was isolated from a male donor with early-stage non-small cell lung cancer.

CDR3 region: CASSWGVNTGELFF. The CDR3 region has the DNA TGTGCCAGCAGCTGGGGGGTGAACACCGGGGAGCTGTTTTTT. This chain joins TRBV7-2 and TRBJ2-2, with a weak D call TRBD2 (6 bases). CDR3 length: 14 residues. Germline-derived CDR1 and CDR2 are SGHTA and FQGNSA. Between the trimmed V and J ends, which lost 4 bases and 1 base, there was a span of 7 bases.